This TCR beta chain is drawn from a study of early T cells in non-severe SARS-CoV-2 infection. One entry per CDR3 protein, called by TCRdb with MiXCR from the 5' RACE reads. The data show about 19,000 distinct CDR3 sequences, less than 5% seen once. The V segment lost 4 bases and the J segment 5 bases; nucleotides outside the gene matches: 10. CDR3 length: 15 amino acids. In germline, CDR1 is SGHDN, CDR2 FVKESK. This receptor was identified in an adult who was a healthcare worker with PCR-confirmed SARS-CoV-2 infection or an uninfected control (not recorded which). Sequencing was carried out using whole blood. The chain is built from TRBV14 and TRBJ2-5; 7 bases are shared with TRBD1. The CDR3 nucleotides read TGTGCCAGCAGCCCCCGGACAGGTCTCTGGGAGACCCAGTACTTC. As protein: CASSPRTGLWETQYF.